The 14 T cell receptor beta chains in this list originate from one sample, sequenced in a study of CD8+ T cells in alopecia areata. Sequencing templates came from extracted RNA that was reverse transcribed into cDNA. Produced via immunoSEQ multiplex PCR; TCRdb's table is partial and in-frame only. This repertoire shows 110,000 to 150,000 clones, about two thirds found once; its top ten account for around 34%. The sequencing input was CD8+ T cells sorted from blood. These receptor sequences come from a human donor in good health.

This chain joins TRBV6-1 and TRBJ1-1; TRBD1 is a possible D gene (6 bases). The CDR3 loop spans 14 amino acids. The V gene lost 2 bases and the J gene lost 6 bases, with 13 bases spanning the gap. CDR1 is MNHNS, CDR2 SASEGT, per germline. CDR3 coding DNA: TGTGCCAGCAGTGAACAGGGGAGCGGGTCTGAAGCTTTCTTT. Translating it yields CASSEQGSGSEAFF.

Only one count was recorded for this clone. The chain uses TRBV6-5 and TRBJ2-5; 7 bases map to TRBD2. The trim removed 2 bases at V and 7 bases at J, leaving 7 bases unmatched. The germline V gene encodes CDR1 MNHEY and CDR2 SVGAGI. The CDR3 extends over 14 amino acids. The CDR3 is CASSYTGQRGTQYF. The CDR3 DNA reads TGTGCCAGCAGTTACACTGGCCAGCGGGGGACCCAGTACTTC.

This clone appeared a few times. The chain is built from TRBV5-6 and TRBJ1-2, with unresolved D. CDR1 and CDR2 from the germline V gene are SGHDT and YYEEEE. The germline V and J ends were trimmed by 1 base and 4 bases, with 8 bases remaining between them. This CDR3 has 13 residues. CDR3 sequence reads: CASSLWQVYGYTF. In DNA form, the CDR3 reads TGTGCCAGCAGCTTGTGGCAGGTCTATGGCTACACCTTC.

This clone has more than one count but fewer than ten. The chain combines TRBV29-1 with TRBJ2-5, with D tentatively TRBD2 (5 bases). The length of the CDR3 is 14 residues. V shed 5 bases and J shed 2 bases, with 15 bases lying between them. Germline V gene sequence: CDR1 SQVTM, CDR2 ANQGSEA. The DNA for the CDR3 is TGCAGCGTTCGTCTAGCAGAGAGACAAGAGACCCAGTACTTC. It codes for CSVRLAERQETQYF.

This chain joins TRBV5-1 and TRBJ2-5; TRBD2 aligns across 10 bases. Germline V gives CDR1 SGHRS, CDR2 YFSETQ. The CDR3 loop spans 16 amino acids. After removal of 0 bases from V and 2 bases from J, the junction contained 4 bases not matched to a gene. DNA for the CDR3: TGCGCCAGCAGCTTGGCTACTAGCGGGATGCAAGAGACCCAGTACTTC. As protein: CASSLATSGMQETQYF.

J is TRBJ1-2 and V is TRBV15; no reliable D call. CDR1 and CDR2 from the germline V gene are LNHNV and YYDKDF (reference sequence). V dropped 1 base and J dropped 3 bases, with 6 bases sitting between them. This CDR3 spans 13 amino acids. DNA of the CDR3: TGTGCCACCAGCAGAGTTAGGCACTATGGCTACACCTTC. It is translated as CATSRVRHYGYTF.

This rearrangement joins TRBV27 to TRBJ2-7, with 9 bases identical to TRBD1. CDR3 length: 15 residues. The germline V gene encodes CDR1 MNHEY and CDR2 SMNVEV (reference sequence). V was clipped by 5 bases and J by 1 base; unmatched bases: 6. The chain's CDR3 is CASSPGQGNSYEQYF. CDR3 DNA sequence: TGTGCCAGCAGTCCAGGACAGGGGAATTCCTACGAGCAGTACTTC.

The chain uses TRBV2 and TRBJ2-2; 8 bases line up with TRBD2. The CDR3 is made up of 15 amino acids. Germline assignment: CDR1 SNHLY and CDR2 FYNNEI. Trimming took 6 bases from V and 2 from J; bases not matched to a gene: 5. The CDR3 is CASSSGGANTGELFF. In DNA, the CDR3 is TGTGCCAGCAGCTCCGGGGGGGCAAACACCGGGGAGCTGTTTTTT.

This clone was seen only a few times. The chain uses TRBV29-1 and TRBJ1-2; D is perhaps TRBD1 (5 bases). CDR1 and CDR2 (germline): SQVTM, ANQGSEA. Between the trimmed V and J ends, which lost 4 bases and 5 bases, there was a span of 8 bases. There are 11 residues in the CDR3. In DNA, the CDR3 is TGCAGCGTTGTAGGGACGTATGGCTACACCTTC. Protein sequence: CSVVGTYGYTF. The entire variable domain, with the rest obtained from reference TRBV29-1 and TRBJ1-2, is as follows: SAVISQKPSRDICQRGTSLTIQCQVDSQVTMMFWYRQQPGQSLTLIATANQGSEATYESGFVIDKFPISRPNLTFSTLTVSNMSPEDSSIYLCSVVGTYGYTFGSGTRLTVV.

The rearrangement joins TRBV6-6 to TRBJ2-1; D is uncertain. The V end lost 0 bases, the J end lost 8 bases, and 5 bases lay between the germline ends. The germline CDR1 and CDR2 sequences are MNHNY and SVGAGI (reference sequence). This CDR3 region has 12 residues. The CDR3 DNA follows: TGTGCCAGCAGTTACTCAGCCCATGAGCAGTTCTTC. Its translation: CASSYSAHEQFF.

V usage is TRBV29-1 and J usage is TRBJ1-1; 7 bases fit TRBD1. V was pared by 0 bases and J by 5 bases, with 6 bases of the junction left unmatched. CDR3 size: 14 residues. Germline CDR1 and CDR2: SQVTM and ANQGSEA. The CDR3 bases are TGCAGCGTTGAAGACTTGACAGGGAGGACTGAAGCTTTCTTT. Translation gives CSVEDLTGRTEAFF. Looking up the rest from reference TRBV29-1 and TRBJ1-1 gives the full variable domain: SAVISQKPSRDICQRGTSLTIQCQVDSQVTMMFWYRQQPGQSLTLIATANQGSEATYESGFVIDKFPISRPNLTFSTLTVSNMSPEDSSIYLCSVEDLTGRTEAFFGQGTRLTVV.

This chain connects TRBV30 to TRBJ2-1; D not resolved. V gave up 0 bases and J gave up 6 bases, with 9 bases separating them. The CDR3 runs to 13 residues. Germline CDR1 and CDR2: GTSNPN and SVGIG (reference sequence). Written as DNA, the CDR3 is TGTGCCTGGAGTGTGGAAGATCCCAATGAGCAGTTCTTC. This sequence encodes CAWSVEDPNEQFF.

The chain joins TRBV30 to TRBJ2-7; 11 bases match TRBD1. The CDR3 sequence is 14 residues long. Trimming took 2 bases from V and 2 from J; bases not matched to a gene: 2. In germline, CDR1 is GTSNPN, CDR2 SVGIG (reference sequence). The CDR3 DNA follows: TGTGCCTGGAGTATGGGACAGGGGGCCTACGAGCAGTACTTC. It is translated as CAWSMGQGAYEQYF.

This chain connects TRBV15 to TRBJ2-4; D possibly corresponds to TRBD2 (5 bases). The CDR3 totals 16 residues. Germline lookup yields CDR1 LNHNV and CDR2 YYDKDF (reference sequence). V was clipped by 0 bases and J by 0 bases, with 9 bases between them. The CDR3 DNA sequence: TGTGCCACCAGCAGAGATCTCGGACTAGCCAAAAACATTCAGTACTTC. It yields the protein CATSRDLGLAKNIQYF. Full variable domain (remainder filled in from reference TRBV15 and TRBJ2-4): DAMVIQNPRYQVTQFGKPVTLSCSQTLNHNVMYWYQQKSSQAPKLLFHYYDKDFNNEADTPDNFQSRRPNTSFCFLDIRSPGLGDTAMYLCATSRDLGLAKNIQYFGAGTRLSVL.